The TCR beta chain described here comes from a study of CD8+ T cells in alopecia areata. Whole-study results and caveats: More clonal than normal scalp was lesional scalp, particularly alopecia totalis/universalis.

Note on this clone: Its antigen remains unknown.

Germline assignment: CDR1 LNHDA and CDR2 SQIVND (reference sequence). The CDR3 extends over 13 amino acids. With 8 bases clipped from V and 0 bases from J, the junction kept 1 base outside the gene matches. TCR sequencing used cDNA made by reverse transcription of extracted RNA. TCRdb's copy holds only in-frame clones and misses some; the assay was immunoSEQ multiplex PCR. The sample shows 250,000 or so clones, roughly two thirds of them seen only once. The receptor was derived from a human donor with alopecia areata. The input for sequencing was CD4+ T cells sorted from blood, taken at week 0. V gene TRBV19 combines with J gene TRBJ2-1; TRBD1 matches 7 bases. This CDR3 reads CASRTGSYNEQFF. Here the CDR3 DNA reads TGTGCCAGTCGGACAGGCTCCTACAATGAGCAGTTCTTC.